This T cell receptor beta chain appears in the sequencing data of a study of OX40 agonist ivuxolimab in advanced cancers. Turning to the study itself: Participants, 75% to 85% male, averaged around 60 years of age, ranging from 23 to 79. Partial responses, seen in three patients, involved one hepatocellular carcinoma and two cutaneous melanomas. Findings and caveats of the study: Several nonresponders also turned out to have low normalized T-cell clonal expansion.

This clone appeared once. Its specificity is not known. Germline-derived CDR1 and CDR2 are SNHLY and FYNNEI. This CDR3 has 13 amino acids. The ends lost 5 bases at V and 4 bases at J; junction bases unmatched: 2. Profiled with immunoSEQ multiplex PCR; TCRdb holds only in-frame clones, not every one. This table has 70,000 to 80,000 clones, approximately 78% appearing once. The material sequenced was CD4+ or CD8+ T cells sorted from blood, taken in a trial of the OX40 agonist ivuxolimab. This receptor was obtained from an adult with an advanced solid tumor such as melanoma, head and neck, liver or kidney cancer. The J gene is TRBJ2-7, the V gene TRBV2, with TRBD1 identical over 10 bases. The CDR3: CASSRQGAYEQYF. In DNA form, the CDR3 reads TGTGCCAGCAGTCGACAGGGGGCTTACGAGCAGTACTTC.